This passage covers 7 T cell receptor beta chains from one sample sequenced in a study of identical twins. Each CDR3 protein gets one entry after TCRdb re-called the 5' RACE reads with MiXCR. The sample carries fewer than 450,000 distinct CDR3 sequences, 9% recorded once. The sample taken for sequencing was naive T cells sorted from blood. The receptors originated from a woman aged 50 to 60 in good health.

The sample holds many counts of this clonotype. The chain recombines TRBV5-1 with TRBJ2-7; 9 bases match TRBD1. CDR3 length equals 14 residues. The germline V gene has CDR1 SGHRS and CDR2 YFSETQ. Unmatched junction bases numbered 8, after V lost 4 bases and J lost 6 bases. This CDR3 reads CASSIAGTGSEQYV. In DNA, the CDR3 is TGCGCCAGCAGCATCGCCGGGACAGGGAGCGAGCAGTACGTC.

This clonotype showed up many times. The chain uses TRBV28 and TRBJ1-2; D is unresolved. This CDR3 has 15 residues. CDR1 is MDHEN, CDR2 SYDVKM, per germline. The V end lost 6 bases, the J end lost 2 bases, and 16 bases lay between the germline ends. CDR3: CASRTFGRVNYGYTF. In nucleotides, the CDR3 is TGTGCCAGCAGGACCTTTGGGCGGGTCAACTATGGCTACACCTTC.

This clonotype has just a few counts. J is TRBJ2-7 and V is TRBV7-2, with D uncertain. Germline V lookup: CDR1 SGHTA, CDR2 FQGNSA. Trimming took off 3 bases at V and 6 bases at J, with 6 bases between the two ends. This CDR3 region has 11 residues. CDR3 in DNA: TGTGCCAGCAGCTTTGAGATCGAGCAGTACTTC. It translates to CASSFEIEQYF.

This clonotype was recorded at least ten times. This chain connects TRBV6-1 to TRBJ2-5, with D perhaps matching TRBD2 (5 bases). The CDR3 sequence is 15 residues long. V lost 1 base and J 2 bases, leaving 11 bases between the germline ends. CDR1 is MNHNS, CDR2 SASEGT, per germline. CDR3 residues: CASSEGIASQETQYF. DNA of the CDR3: TGTGCCAGCAGTGAAGGGATAGCGAGTCAAGAGACCCAGTACTTC.

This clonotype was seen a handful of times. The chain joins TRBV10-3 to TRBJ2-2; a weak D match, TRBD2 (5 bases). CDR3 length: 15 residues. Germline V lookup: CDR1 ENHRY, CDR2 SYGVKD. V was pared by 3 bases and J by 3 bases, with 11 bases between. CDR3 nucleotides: TGTGCCATCAGTGATGCGCGGGCCGACACCGGGGAGCTGTTTTTT. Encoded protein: CAISDARADTGELFF.

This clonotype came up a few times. The CDR3 DNA reads as TGCAGTGCTAGAGATCCCTCCCCCCAAAATTACTACAAAAACATTCAGTACTTC. Protein product: CSARDPSPQNYYKNIQYF. The gene calls are TRBV20-1 and TRBJ2-4; no firm D call. The germline V gene encodes CDR1 DFQATT and CDR2 SNEGSKA (reference sequence). The CDR3 extends over 18 amino acids. The V and J ends lost 0 bases and 3 bases respectively, with 21 bases between them.

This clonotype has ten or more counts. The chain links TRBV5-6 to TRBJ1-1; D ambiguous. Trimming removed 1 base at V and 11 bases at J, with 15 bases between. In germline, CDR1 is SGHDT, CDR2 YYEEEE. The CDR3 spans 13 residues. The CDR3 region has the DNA TGTGCCAGCAGCTTGTCGTCTATCATGCGGGCTTTCTTT. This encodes CASSLSSIMRAFF.